Here is one T cell receptor (beta chain) with its context. It has no known antigen specificity. Nothing much larger sits one base from this clone, and base qualities are not available. CD8 naive samples were obtained by positive selection for CCR7 among CD45RO-negative cells, yielding a CD45RA+CCR7+ population from which TemRA cells were excluded. The donors were healthy, HIV-negative adults with no recently reported acute infections or vaccinations. Every donor was a Caucasian adult living in Nashville, Tennessee, USA. Blood was obtained by leukapheresis, after which PBMCs were separated by Ficoll-Histopaque density gradient centrifugation and cryopreserved in liquid nitrogen vapor phase. Analytical flow cytometry was used to check the purity and quantity of each magnetically sorted T cell population. Genomic DNA was isolated from every sorted fraction and measured by UV absorbance on a Nanodrop 2000c.

The germline V gene gives CDR1 as SGHTA and CDR2 as FQGNSA. The CDR3 measures 14 amino acids from cysteine to phenylalanine. Only the CDR3 portion is preserved as DNA: 42 bases, with reading frame beginning at the first base. V loses 5 bases at its end and J loses 12 bases; junction bases beyond the gene matches: 7. These data are taken from a study of shared clonotypes between healthy human individuals (dated by TCRdb to the early 2020s). Notes on the research overall: The cohort included three men and two women between 18 and 49 years of age. To estimate repertoire size and how much clonotypes are shared between individuals, the study performed deep sequencing of blood TCR repertoires from a handful of healthy adults. For each donor, CD4 naive and CD4 memory were each given three plates, CD8 naive was given two plates, and CD8 memory was given one plate. Each donor's leukapheresis produced roughly between about 0.8 and 10 billion PBMCs. To increase sequencing depth and limit assay-specific biases, different laboratories used diverse techniques to prepare libraries and sequence TCR repertoires.

The paper's findings and limits, for the study overall: The small number of donors limited the genetic and exposure-history diversity represented. Estimated clonotype richness was generally larger for naive than for memory subsets. Compared with non-shared clonotypes, the clonotypes found in all four sorted-subset donors had higher generation probabilities. When a few donors were compared, the shared fraction of clonotypes was 5% to 6.5% for naive CD4, over 3% for naive CD8, 2.3% for memory CD4, and roughly 0.4% for memory CD8. Only blood was sampled, and tissue TCR repertoires likely differ from those in blood. Based on pairwise subsampling, the degree of clonotype sharing among donors was expected to be affected by sequencing depth. Rarefaction of sorted-subset datasets indicated incomplete sequencing despite the large sequencing depth.

Using the deep immunoSEQ assay, TCR CDR3 regions were amplified from genomic DNA by multiplex PCR. Genomic DNA extracted from each cell subset was distributed evenly over all wells of several immunoSEQ 96-well plates, and each plate served as one replicate. For sorted subsets, around 200 ng genomic DNA, equal to 30,000 or so T cell genomes, was loaded into each replicate PCR. Purified libraries were quantified with a Qubit 3.0 fluorometer, sized on a Bioanalyzer 2100, and re-quantified with the KAPA Library Quantification kit. Every immunoSEQ 96-well plate was sequenced on a dedicated single-read 150-cycle Illumina NextSeq 550 flow cell. The study's processing was this. Because the immunoSEQ output included only junctional sequences and no quality scores, the filtering could not be the same as the filtering used for full-length reads. Sequences were annotated with PyIR, a Python wrapper for IgBLAST v1.9, using IMGT germline references to assign V/J genes and CDR3. Reads with weak V/J assignments (E-value above 1e-6), missing CDR3, stop codons, out-of-frame junctions, or ambiguous translated residues were removed. V3J clonotypes were defined as sequences sharing an identical inferred V gene, J gene, and CDR3 amino acid sequence. The percentage overlap between two repertoires was calculated by dividing the number of shared unique clonotypes by the size of the smaller repertoire. Repertoire richness was assessed with RTK rarefaction, the Chao1 estimator, and Recon v2.1 estimates of unobserved clonotypes. OLGA was used to compute generation probabilities for all TCRbeta clonotypes that the gDNA method yielded from a handful of donors. TCRdb re-hosts the immuneACCESS table, in-frame sequences only. Its copies lack some clones; in the studies checked, an unresolved V gene accounts for under half of them, and the cause for the rest is not known. V, J and clone size were drawn from that table, and D and trimming were deduced from the DNA. The sample profile shows some 630,000 clones; about 95% of them were found once. In total, the top ten clones hold roughly 0.1% of the sample.

The clonotype comes from a woman aged 30 to 39 in good health. The chain joins TRBV7-2 to TRBJ2-6, and 10 junction bases match TRBD2. Sequencing used naive CD8+ T cells sorted from blood. The sample's cell subset or site, from its label and the paper: CD45RA+CCR7+. The DNA reads TGTGCCAGCAGCCGCAGCGGGAGGGCCGCCGTCCTGACTTTC. Its amino acids are CASSRSGRAAVLTF.